This T cell receptor (beta chain) was identified in a study of post-analysis software for immune sequencing data. In the study overall: Progressive-relapsing, secondary progressive and relapsing-remitting multiple sclerosis were among the disease courses included.

This clonotype came up a few times. What it binds is unknown. Germline values: CDR1 MNHNY, CDR2 SVGAGI (reference sequence). V was pared by 5 bases and J by 0 bases, with 6 bases of the junction left unmatched. This CDR3 is 17 amino acids long. Study findings and constraints: TRBV segments more frequent in patients than in controls numbered roughly five and included TRBV5-6, TRBV5-1 and TRBV20-1. Significantly lower normalized Chao1 diversity was found in patients with multiple sclerosis relative to controls. Under the F measure, samples that were prepared in one batch clustered strongly together.

Unique molecular identifiers were present in the TCR beta cDNA libraries. Out of roughly 0.95 to 10 million T cells, some 500,000 cDNA molecules were generated. TCRdb itself ran the PCR reads through MiXCR, one entry per CDR3 protein. The sample yields hundreds of thousands of distinct CDR3 sequences, roughly 30% seen once. What was sequenced was blood. This rearrangement joins TRBV6-6 to TRBJ1-5; 11 bases fit TRBD1. The sequence derives from a girl between 10 and 17 years old with multiple sclerosis. The CDR3 region has the DNA TGTGCCAGCAGTAGGACAGGGGGCAAACATAGCAATCAGCCCCAGCATTTT. Its protein is CASSRTGGKHSNQPQHF.